Listed below are T cell receptor beta chains from one sample, sequenced in a study of patients and donors after allogeneic stem cell transplantation. A single record per CDR3 protein comes from TCRdb applying MiXCR to the RT-PCR reads. The sample has approximately 150,000 distinct CDR3 sequences, about 32% seen once. The sample taken for sequencing was blood, either unsorted or a sorted T cell fraction (not recorded which). These receptors were obtained from a human donor who was either an allogeneic HSCT recipient or a stem cell or donor lymphocyte infusion donor (not recorded which). It is not recorded whose cells these are; they may come from a transplant donor. Both conserved end residues are part of each CDR3. D genes are given only for firm matches. Where a row states a size, it is once, few, many or the class of an expanded clone; other rows omit it.

len: 12; abundance: many; v_gene: TRBV12-3/TRBV12-4; d_gene: -; j_gene: TRBJ2-1; CDR3aa: CASSLPYNEQFF; CDR3nt: TGTGCCAGCAGTTTGCCTTACAATGAGCAGTTCTTC
len: 17; abundance: few; v_gene: TRBV7-9; d_gene: TRBD1; j_gene: TRBJ1-5; CDR3aa: CASSVGTGGSKDQPQHF; CDR3nt: TGTGCCAGCAGCGTTGGGACAGGGGGATCCAAGGATCAGCCCCAGCATTTT
len: 13; abundance: few; v_gene: TRBV12-3/TRBV12-4; d_gene: -; j_gene: TRBJ1-2; CDR3aa: CASSFLQTYGYTF; CDR3nt: TGTGCCAGCAGTTTCTTACAGACCTATGGCTACACCTTC
len: 16; abundance: many; v_gene: TRBV6-6; d_gene: -; j_gene: TRBJ2-1; CDR3aa: CASRLLIPSSYNEQFF; CDR3nt: TGTGCCAGCAGGCTTCTAATCCCTAGCTCCTACAATGAGCAGTTCTTC
len: 14; abundance: few; v_gene: TRBV12-3/TRBV12-4; d_gene: TRBD1; j_gene: TRBJ2-1; CDR3aa: CASSPWTGWNEQFF; CDR3nt: TGTGCCAGCAGTCCCTGGACAGGTTGGAATGAGCAGTTCTTC
len: 15; abundance: few; v_gene: TRBV3-1; d_gene: -; j_gene: TRBJ2-6; CDR3aa: CASSRRGAGANVLTF; CDR3nt: TGTGCCAGCAGCCGCAGGGGAGCTGGGGCCAACGTCCTGACTTTC
len: 15; abundance: -; v_gene: TRBV6-5; d_gene: -; j_gene: TRBJ2-1; CDR3aa: CASSYSSGTYNEQFF; CDR3nt: TGTGCCAGCAGTTACTCGAGTGGGACTTACAATGAGCAGTTCTTC
len: 14; abundance: many; v_gene: TRBV2; d_gene: TRBD1; j_gene: TRBJ1-2; CDR3aa: CASSARQGIYGYTF; CDR3nt: TGTGCCAGCAGTGCCAGACAGGGGATCTATGGCTACACCTTC
len: 12; abundance: -; v_gene: TRBV25-1; d_gene: TRBD2; j_gene: TRBJ2-7; CDR3aa: CASSKRDYEQYF; CDR3nt: TGTGCCAGCAGTAAGCGGGACTACGAGCAGTACTTC
len: 11; abundance: -; v_gene: TRBV28; d_gene: -; j_gene: TRBJ2-7; CDR3aa: CASSLRGEQYF; CDR3nt: TGTGCCAGCAGTTTACGCGGGGAGCAGTACTTC
len: 13; abundance: -; v_gene: TRBV7-9; d_gene: -; j_gene: TRBJ1-2; CDR3aa: CASSSGQPRGYTF; CDR3nt: TGTGCCAGCAGCTCTGGACAGCCGAGGGGCTACACCTTC
len: 13; abundance: -; v_gene: TRBV19; d_gene: -; j_gene: TRBJ2-4; CDR3aa: CASSILREDIQYF; CDR3nt: TGTGCCAGTAGTATCCTCAGGGAGGACATTCAGTACTTC
len: 16; abundance: -; v_gene: TRBV7-8; d_gene: TRBD2; j_gene: TRBJ2-4; CDR3aa: CASSLTTGGRASSQYF; CDR3nt: TGTGCCAGCAGCTTGACCACCGGGGGGAGGGCAAGCAGTCAGTACTTC
len: 17; abundance: -; v_gene: TRBV7-9; d_gene: TRBD1; j_gene: TRBJ1-2; CDR3aa: CASSSPPGTVTFHGYTF; CDR3nt: TGTGCCAGCAGTTCCCCACCGGGGACAGTCACCTTCCATGGCTACACCTTC
len: 10; abundance: few; v_gene: TRBV29-1; d_gene: -; j_gene: TRBJ2-3; CDR3aa: CSGVMNTQYF; CDR3nt: TGCAGCGGTGTGATGAATACGCAGTATTTT
len: 15; abundance: -; v_gene: TRBV5-1; d_gene: TRBD1; j_gene: TRBJ2-3; CDR3aa: CASSAQGAYTDTQYF; CDR3nt: TGCGCCAGCAGCGCACAGGGGGCCTACACAGATACGCAGTATTTT
len: 17; abundance: -; v_gene: TRBV4-2; d_gene: TRBD1; j_gene: TRBJ2-3; CDR3aa: CASSQDLTGGGTDTQYF; CDR3nt: TGTGCCAGCAGCCAAGATTTGACAGGGGGGGGCACAGATACGCAGTATTTT
len: 15; abundance: once; v_gene: TRBV10-2; d_gene: TRBD1; j_gene: TRBJ1-3; CDR3aa: CASSPGDSSGNTIYF; CDR3nt: TGCGCCAGCTCTCCCGGGGACAGCTCTGGAAACACCATATATTTT
len: 15; abundance: few; v_gene: TRBV6-2/TRBV6-3; d_gene: TRBD2; j_gene: TRBJ2-1; CDR3aa: CASSSTSGSFDEQFF; CDR3nt: TGTGCCAGCAGCTCCACTAGCGGGAGCTTTGATGAGCAGTTCTTC
len: 14; abundance: -; v_gene: TRBV20-1; d_gene: -; j_gene: TRBJ2-1; CDR3aa: CSYPQGGGGDEQFF; CDR3nt: TGCAGTTACCCCCAAGGGGGAGGGGGGGATGAGCAGTTCTTC
len: 13; abundance: few; v_gene: TRBV5-6; d_gene: -; j_gene: TRBJ2-5; CDR3aa: CASSLEPQETQYF; CDR3nt: TGTGCCAGCAGCTTGGAGCCCCAAGAGACCCAGTACTTC
len: 12; abundance: -; v_gene: TRBV5-6; d_gene: -; j_gene: TRBJ2-5; CDR3aa: CASSCREETQYF; CDR3nt: TGTGCCAGCAGCTGCAGGGAAGAGACCCAGTACTTC
len: 15; abundance: few; v_gene: TRBV20-1; d_gene: -; j_gene: TRBJ1-5; CDR3aa: CSARHGSEGNQPQHF; CDR3nt: TGCAGTGCTAGACACGGGTCGGAAGGCAATCAGCCCCAGCATTTT
len: 16; abundance: -; v_gene: TRBV7-2; d_gene: -; j_gene: TRBJ2-2; CDR3aa: CASSPMMGGVTGELFF; CDR3nt: TGTGCCAGCAGCCCCATGATGGGAGGAGTAACCGGGGAGCTGTTTTTT
len: 15; abundance: -; v_gene: TRBV4-3; d_gene: TRBD2; j_gene: TRBJ2-1; CDR3aa: CASSQGLGSYNEQFF; CDR3nt: TGCGCCAGCAGCCAGGGACTAGGTTCCTACAATGAGCAGTTCTTC
len: 16; abundance: -; v_gene: TRBV27; d_gene: TRBD2; j_gene: TRBJ2-3; CDR3aa: CASSLSLAAFGEPQYF; CDR3nt: TGTGCCAGCAGTTTATCGCTAGCGGCATTTGGGGAACCGCAGTATTTT
len: 13; abundance: -; v_gene: TRBV27; d_gene: -; j_gene: TRBJ1-1; CDR3aa: CASSFSSNTEAFF; CDR3nt: TGTGCCAGCAGTTTCAGTTCGAACACTGAAGCTTTCTTT
len: 14; abundance: -; v_gene: TRBV7-9; d_gene: -; j_gene: TRBJ1-1; CDR3aa: CASSLGTRGTEAFF; CDR3nt: TGTGCCAGCAGCTTAGGCACAAGGGGGACTGAAGCTTTCTTT
len: 18; abundance: -; v_gene: TRBV3-1; d_gene: TRBD2; j_gene: TRBJ2-7; CDR3aa: CASSQEYGRGAGSYEQYF; CDR3nt: TGTGCCAGCAGCCAAGAATATGGGCGGGGGGCAGGCTCCTACGAGCAGTACTTC
len: 17; abundance: few; v_gene: TRBV14; d_gene: -; j_gene: TRBJ2-3; CDR3aa: CASSRRGGRSLTDTQYF; CDR3nt: TGTGCCAGCAGCCGGCGAGGAGGACGGTCGCTCACAGATACGCAGTATTTT
len: 18; abundance: few; v_gene: TRBV4-1; d_gene: -; j_gene: TRBJ1-4; CDR3aa: CASSQDPRQAVGNEKLFF; CDR3nt: TGCGCCAGCAGCCAAGACCCCCGGCAAGCCGTTGGTAATGAAAAACTGTTTTTT
len: 14; abundance: -; v_gene: TRBV20-1; d_gene: -; j_gene: TRBJ2-5; CDR3aa: CSAFVGTYQETQYF; CDR3nt: TGCAGTGCTTTTGTGGGGACATATCAAGAGACCCAGTACTTC
len: 16; abundance: -; v_gene: TRBV28; d_gene: -; j_gene: TRBJ2-5; CDR3aa: CASSRYALVPAETQYF; CDR3nt: TGTGCCAGCAGTCGCTACGCTCTTGTGCCGGCTGAGACCCAGTACTTC
len: 16; abundance: -; v_gene: TRBV24-1; d_gene: -; j_gene: TRBJ1-1; CDR3aa: CATSDSGVGRNTEAFF; CDR3nt: TGTGCCACCAGTGATTCTGGCGTAGGTCGGAACACTGAAGCTTTCTTT
len: 15; abundance: few; v_gene: TRBV18; d_gene: -; j_gene: TRBJ1-1; CDR3aa: CASSPPVTVNTEAFF; CDR3nt: TGTGCCAGCTCACCACCCGTGACGGTGAACACTGAAGCTTTCTTT
len: 17; abundance: -; v_gene: TRBV4-3; d_gene: -; j_gene: TRBJ1-4; CDR3aa: CASSQDWAVATNEKLFF; CDR3nt: TGCGCCAGCAGCCAAGATTGGGCAGTCGCAACTAATGAAAAACTGTTTTTT
len: 14; abundance: few; v_gene: TRBV7-9; d_gene: -; j_gene: TRBJ1-5; CDR3aa: CASSLLDGNQPQHF; CDR3nt: TGTGCCAGCAGCCTTTTGGACGGGAATCAGCCCCAGCATTTT
len: 16; abundance: once; v_gene: TRBV25-1; d_gene: TRBD1; j_gene: TRBJ2-3; CDR3aa: CASSDGQGDIGDTQYF; CDR3nt: TGTGCCAGCAGTGACGGACAGGGGGATATTGGAGATACGCAGTATTTT
len: 14; abundance: -; v_gene: TRBV6-5; d_gene: -; j_gene: TRBJ1-1; CDR3aa: CASSYTGQNTEAFF; CDR3nt: TGTGCCAGCAGTTACACCGGACAGAACACTGAAGCTTTCTTT
len: 24; abundance: -; v_gene: TRBV21-1; d_gene: -; j_gene: TRBJ2-7; CDR3aa: CASSSPQGCPVYGREGLGSYEQYF; CDR3nt: TGTGCCAGCAGCAGTCCCCAGGGTTGCCCCGTCTACGGGCGGGAGGGCCTTGGGTCCTACGAGCAGTACTTC
len: 14; abundance: -; v_gene: TRBV5-5; d_gene: -; j_gene: TRBJ2-7; CDR3aa: CASSLETAYYEQYF; CDR3nt: TGTGCCAGCAGCTTGGAGACGGCTTACTACGAGCAGTACTTC
len: 13; abundance: -; v_gene: TRBV3-1; d_gene: -; j_gene: TRBJ1-4; CDR3aa: CASSRADNEKLFF; CDR3nt: TGTGCCAGCAGCCGGGCAGACAATGAAAAACTGTTTTTT
len: 15; abundance: few; v_gene: TRBV6-6; d_gene: TRBD1; j_gene: TRBJ1-3; CDR3aa: CASSYGQASGNTIYF; CDR3nt: TGTGCCAGCAGTTACGGACAGGCTTCAGGAAACACCATATATTTT
len: 15; abundance: few; v_gene: TRBV29-1; d_gene: -; j_gene: TRBJ1-1; CDR3aa: CSVEEWGFENTEAFF; CDR3nt: TGCAGCGTTGAAGAATGGGGGTTTGAGAACACTGAAGCTTTCTTT
len: 14; abundance: -; v_gene: TRBV5-1; d_gene: TRBD2; j_gene: TRBJ2-7; CDR3aa: CASSFAGLAYEQYF; CDR3nt: TGCGCCAGCAGCTTTGCTGGACTAGCCTACGAGCAGTACTTC
len: 13; abundance: many; v_gene: TRBV5-1; d_gene: -; j_gene: TRBJ1-1; CDR3aa: CASSLRPNTEAFF; CDR3nt: TGCGCCAGCAGCTTGCGGCCGAACACTGAAGCTTTCTTT
len: 15; abundance: many; v_gene: TRBV4-2; d_gene: -; j_gene: TRBJ1-5; CDR3aa: CASSHGDRGNQPQHF; CDR3nt: TGTGCCAGCAGCCATGGCGACAGAGGGAATCAGCCCCAGCATTTT
len: 15; abundance: -; v_gene: TRBV7-2; d_gene: TRBD1; j_gene: TRBJ1-4; CDR3aa: CASSLRTGGNEKLFF; CDR3nt: TGTGCCAGCAGCTTACGGACAGGGGGTAATGAAAAACTGTTTTTT
len: 15; abundance: -; v_gene: TRBV12-3/TRBV12-4; d_gene: -; j_gene: TRBJ2-3; CDR3aa: CASSFGQPGSDTQYF; CDR3nt: TGTGCCAGCAGTTTCGGACAGCCTGGGTCAGATACGCAGTATTTT
len: 14; abundance: -; v_gene: TRBV19; d_gene: TRBD2; j_gene: TRBJ2-7; CDR3aa: CATSTGLGPYEQYF; CDR3nt: TGTGCCACCTCTACGGGACTAGGTCCCTACGAGCAGTACTTC